Each of the 3 T cell receptor beta chains below was sequenced from the same sample in a study of cytomegalovirus exposure and HLA in healthy donors. The PCR used 60 Vbeta and 13 Jbeta primers. Repertoires were generated with immunoSEQ multiplex PCR, while TCRdb's copy carries only in-frame clones and drops some. The sample holds approximately 150,000 clones. The sequenced sample was PBMCs. Receptors were obtained from a woman in her 40s in good health and CMV-seronegative.

The rearrangement joins TRBV29-1 to TRBJ2-2; TRBD1 matches at 9 bases. The CDR3 runs 14 residues. Germline V CDR1 and CDR2: SQVTM, ANQGSEA. V lost 7 bases to trimming and J lost 4 bases; unmatched junction nucleotides: 7. CDR3 residues: CSGEQGAGTGELFF. As DNA, the CDR3 is TGCAGCGGGGAACAGGGGGCTGGCACCGGGGAGCTGTTTTTT.

The chain uses TRBV10-3 and TRBJ1-5; D is ambiguous. This CDR3 is built from 14 residues. Trimming removed 0 bases from V and 5 bases from J, with 8 bases in between. Germline V gives CDR1 ENHRY, CDR2 SYGVKD. CDR3 residues: CAISESADYQPQHF. Written as DNA, the CDR3 is TGTGCCATCAGTGAGTCGGCAGATTATCAGCCCCAGCATTTT.

The rearrangement links TRBV6-1 to TRBJ1-1; D is possibly TRBD1 (6 bases). V lost 6 bases and J 1 base, leaving 12 bases between the germline ends. Germline CDR1 is MNHNS and CDR2 is SASEGT. CDR3 size: 14 residues. This CDR3 is CASRLLGGNTEAFF. CDR3 nucleotides: TGTGCCAGCAGGCTATTAGGGGGGAACACTGAAGCTTTCTTT.